This entry features one T cell receptor beta chain sequence. Source study methods: From reference gene primer amplification, estimates of nucleated cell counts were derived. Repertoires were generated with immunoSEQ multiplex PCR, while TCRdb's copy carries only in-frame clones and drops some. V and J calls and clone size are copied from that table; D and trimming were computed from the DNA. The sample has roughly 250,000 clones, more than 85% seen once. The sample is drawn from a study of blood T cell repertoires in COVID-19. Study as a whole: Samples taken during acute and convalescent COVID-19 were collected in the United States, Italy and Spain.

Germline CDR1 reads SGDLS; CDR2 reads YYNGEE. The CDR3 is 15 amino acids. V lost 3 bases, J lost 0 bases, and 10 bases lay in between. Participant-given clinical history determined each cohort assignment. Recovered Cohort 3 donors showed two negative PCRs, clearance, or symptom resolution. The rearrangement uses TRBV9 and TRBJ1-3; D may be TRBD1 (5 bases). Sequenced input: PBMCs or T cells enriched from blood (not recorded which). This clonotype was sampled from a man in his forties who had recovered from COVID-19. The CDR3 nucleotides are TGTGCCAGCAGCGCGACAGTGGGCTCTGGAAACACCATATATTTT. It translates to CASSATVGSGNTIYF.